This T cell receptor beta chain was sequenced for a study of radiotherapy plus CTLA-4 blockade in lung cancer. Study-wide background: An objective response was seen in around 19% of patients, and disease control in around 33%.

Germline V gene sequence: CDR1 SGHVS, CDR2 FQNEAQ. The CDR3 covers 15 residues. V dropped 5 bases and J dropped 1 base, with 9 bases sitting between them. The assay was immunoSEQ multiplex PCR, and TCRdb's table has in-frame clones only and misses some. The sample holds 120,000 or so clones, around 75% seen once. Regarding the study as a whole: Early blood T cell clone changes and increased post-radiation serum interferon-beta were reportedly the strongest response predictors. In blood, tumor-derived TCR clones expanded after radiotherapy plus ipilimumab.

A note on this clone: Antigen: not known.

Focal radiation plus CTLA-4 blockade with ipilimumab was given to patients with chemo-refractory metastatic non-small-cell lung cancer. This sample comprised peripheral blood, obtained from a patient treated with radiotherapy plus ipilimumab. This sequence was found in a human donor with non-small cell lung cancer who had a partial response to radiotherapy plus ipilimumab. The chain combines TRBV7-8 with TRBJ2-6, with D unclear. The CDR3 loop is CASSTKQSGANVLTF. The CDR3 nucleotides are TGTGCCAGCAGCACTAAGCAGTCTGGGGCCAACGTCCTGACTTTC.